This is a list of T cell receptor beta chains from one sample in a study of cytomegalovirus exposure and HLA in healthy donors. Profiled with immunoSEQ multiplex PCR; TCRdb holds only in-frame clones, not every one. Here the sample spans about 120,000 clones, 80% being singletons. Sequenced input: PBMCs. These receptors were collected from a male donor in good health and CMV-seronegative. Both conserved end residues are part of each CDR3. Fields, in order: V gene, J gene, D gene, clone size, CDR3 DNA, CDR3 protein. The D gene is left open where the match is weak. Rows give clone size only sometimes, using once, few, many, or a class for an expanded clone.

v_call: TRBV30
j_call: TRBJ1-2
d_call: .
clone_size: once
cdr3_nt: TGTGCCTGGAGGTTTTCTAGGAACTATGGCTACACCTTC
cdr3_aa: CAWRFSRNYGYTF

v_call: TRBV7-9
j_call: TRBJ2-1
d_call: .
clone_size: .
cdr3_nt: TGTTCCAGCAGCCCGACATTCTCCTACAATGAGCAGTTCTTC
cdr3_aa: CSSSPTFSYNEQFF

v_call: TRBV4-2
j_call: TRBJ2-1
d_call: .
clone_size: .
cdr3_nt: TGTGCCAGCAGCCAAGATCCCAGGGATTACAATGAGCAGTTCTTC
cdr3_aa: CASSQDPRDYNEQFF

v_call: TRBV6-1
j_call: TRBJ1-5
d_call: TRBD1
clone_size: .
cdr3_nt: TGTGCCAGCAGCGGCAGGGGGCATAGCAATCAGCCCCAGCATTTT
cdr3_aa: CASSGRGHSNQPQHF

v_call: TRBV30
j_call: TRBJ2-6
d_call: .
clone_size: once
cdr3_nt: TGTGCCTGGAGTTCGGGGAGATCTGGGGCCAACGTCCTGACTTTC
cdr3_aa: CAWSSGRSGANVLTF

v_call: TRBV15
j_call: TRBJ2-2
d_call: .
clone_size: .
cdr3_nt: TGTGCCACCAGCAGGGGCAGGGGCCAGAACACCGGGGAGCTGTTTTTT
cdr3_aa: CATSRGRGQNTGELFF

v_call: TRBV28
j_call: TRBJ1-5
d_call: .
clone_size: .
cdr3_nt: TGTGCCAGCAGTTCCCCAGGGTTAAAACAGCCCCAGCATTTT
cdr3_aa: CASSSPGLKQPQHF

v_call: TRBV6-5
j_call: TRBJ1-2
d_call: TRBD1
clone_size: few
cdr3_nt: TGTGCCAGCAGCTCAGGGGGCCGATATGGCTACACCTTC
cdr3_aa: CASSSGGRYGYTF

v_call: TRBV7-9
j_call: TRBJ1-1
d_call: .
clone_size: .
cdr3_nt: TGTGCCAGCAGATTCGGGATGAACACTGAAGCTTTCTTT
cdr3_aa: CASRFGMNTEAFF

v_call: TRBV5-1
j_call: TRBJ2-3
d_call: .
clone_size: .
cdr3_nt: TGCGCCAGCAGCTCAGGACAGACTAGCACAGATACGCAGTATTTT
cdr3_aa: CASSSGQTSTDTQYF

v_call: TRBV10-3
j_call: TRBJ1-2
d_call: .
clone_size: once
cdr3_nt: TGTGCCATCAGTGATAGGCAGGGTGATGGCTACACCTTC
cdr3_aa: CAISDRQGDGYTF

v_call: TRBV21-1
j_call: TRBJ1-2
d_call: .
clone_size: .
cdr3_nt: TGTGCCAGCAGCCGACCGACAGGGGCTCTCTATGGCTACACCTTC
cdr3_aa: CASSRPTGALYGYTF

v_call: TRBV5-1
j_call: TRBJ2-5
d_call: .
clone_size: .
cdr3_nt: TGCGCCAGCAGCGCCCAGGGGCGACAAGAGACCCAGTACTTC
cdr3_aa: CASSAQGRQETQYF

v_call: TRBV4-1
j_call: TRBJ1-1
d_call: .
clone_size: once
cdr3_nt: TGCGCCAGCAGCCAGGAGGGCGCGGTGATCATGAACACTGAAGCTTTCTTT
cdr3_aa: CASSQEGAVIMNTEAFF

v_call: TRBV25-1
j_call: TRBJ1-4
d_call: TRBD1
clone_size: .
cdr3_nt: TGTGCCAGCAGCGTGACAGGGGGTAGAAAACTGTTTTTT
cdr3_aa: CASSVTGGRKLFF

v_call: TRBV29-1
j_call: TRBJ2-7
d_call: TRBD1
clone_size: few
cdr3_nt: TGCAGCGTTGTTGGACAGGGGCACGAGCAGTACTTC
cdr3_aa: CSVVGQGHEQYF